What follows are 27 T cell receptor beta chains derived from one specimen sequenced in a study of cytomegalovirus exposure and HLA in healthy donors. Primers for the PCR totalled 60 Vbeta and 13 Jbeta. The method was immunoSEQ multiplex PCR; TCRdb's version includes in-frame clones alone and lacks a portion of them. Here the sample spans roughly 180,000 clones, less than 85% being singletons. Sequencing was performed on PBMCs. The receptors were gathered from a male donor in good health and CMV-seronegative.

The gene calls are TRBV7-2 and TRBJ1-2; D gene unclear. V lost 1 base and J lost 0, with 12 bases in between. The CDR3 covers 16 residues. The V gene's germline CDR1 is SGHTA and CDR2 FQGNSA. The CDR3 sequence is CASSLGEGRTNYGYTF. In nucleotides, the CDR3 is TGTGCCAGCAGCTTAGGTGAGGGCAGAACTAACTATGGCTACACCTTC.

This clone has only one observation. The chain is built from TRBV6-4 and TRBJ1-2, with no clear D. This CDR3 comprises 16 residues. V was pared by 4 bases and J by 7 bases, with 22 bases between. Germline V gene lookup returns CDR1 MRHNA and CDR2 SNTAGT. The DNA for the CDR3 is TGTGCCAGCAGTGTCTCGCGAGGTGAGGGCCCAAGTGGCTACACCTTC. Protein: CASSVSRGEGPSGYTF.

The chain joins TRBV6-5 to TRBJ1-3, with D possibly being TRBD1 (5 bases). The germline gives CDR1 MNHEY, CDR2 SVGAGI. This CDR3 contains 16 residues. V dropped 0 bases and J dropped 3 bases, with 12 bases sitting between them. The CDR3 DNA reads TGTGCCAGCAGTTACTCGACTCCGGGGGGTGGAAACACCATATATTTT. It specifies CASSYSTPGGGNTIYF.

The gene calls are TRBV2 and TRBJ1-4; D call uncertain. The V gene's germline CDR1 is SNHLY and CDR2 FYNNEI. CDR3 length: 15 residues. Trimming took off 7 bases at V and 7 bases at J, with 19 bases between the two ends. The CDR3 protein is CASTPRVSEREKLFF. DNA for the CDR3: TGTGCCAGCACTCCCCGGGTGTCCGAACGTGAAAAACTGTTTTTT.

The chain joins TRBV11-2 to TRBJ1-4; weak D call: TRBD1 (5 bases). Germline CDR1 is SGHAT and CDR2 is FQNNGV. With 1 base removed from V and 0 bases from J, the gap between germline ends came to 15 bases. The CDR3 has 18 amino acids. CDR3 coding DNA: TGTGCCAGCAGCTTAGTGGGGCAGCGACGAGCAACTAATGAAAAACTGTTTTTT. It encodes CASSLVGQRRATNEKLFF.

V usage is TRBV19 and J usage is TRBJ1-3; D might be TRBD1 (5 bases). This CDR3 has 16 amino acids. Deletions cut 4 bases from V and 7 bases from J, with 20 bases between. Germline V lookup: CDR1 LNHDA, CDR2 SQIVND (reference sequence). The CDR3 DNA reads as TGTGCCAGTAGTACCGATCCCCGGGGGATCCGTAACACCATATATTTT. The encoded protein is CASSTDPRGIRNTIYF.

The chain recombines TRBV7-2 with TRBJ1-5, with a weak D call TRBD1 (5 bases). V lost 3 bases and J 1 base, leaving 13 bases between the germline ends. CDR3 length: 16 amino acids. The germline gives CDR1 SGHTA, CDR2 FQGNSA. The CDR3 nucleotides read TGTGCCAGCAGCTTGGACCCCCGACAGAGCAATCAGCCCCAGCATTTT. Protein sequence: CASSLDPRQSNQPQHF.

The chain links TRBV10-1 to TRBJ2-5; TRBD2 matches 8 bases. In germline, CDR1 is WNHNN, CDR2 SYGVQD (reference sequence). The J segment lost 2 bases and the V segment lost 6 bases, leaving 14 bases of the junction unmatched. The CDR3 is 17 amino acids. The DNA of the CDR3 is TGCGCCAGCAGCAATATCCCCGGACTAGCAGTTCAAGAGACCCAGTACTTC. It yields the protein CASSNIPGLAVQETQYF.

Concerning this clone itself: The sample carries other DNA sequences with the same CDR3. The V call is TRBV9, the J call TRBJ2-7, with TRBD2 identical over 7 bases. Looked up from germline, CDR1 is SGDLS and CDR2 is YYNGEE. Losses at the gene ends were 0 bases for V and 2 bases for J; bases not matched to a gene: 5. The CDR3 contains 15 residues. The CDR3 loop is CASSVAAGVTYEQYF. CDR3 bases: TGTGCCAGCAGCGTAGCGGCGGGAGTCACCTACGAGCAGTACTTC.

This CDR3 reads CASSLLRVSGELFF. The CDR3 DNA is TGTGCCAGCAGCTTATTACGGGTTTCCGGGGAGCTGTTTTTT. This chain uses TRBV7-2 with TRBJ2-2; no firm D call. Trimming removed 2 bases at V and 6 bases at J, with 10 bases between. This CDR3 spans 14 amino acids. Germline CDR1 reads SGHTA; CDR2 reads FQGNSA.

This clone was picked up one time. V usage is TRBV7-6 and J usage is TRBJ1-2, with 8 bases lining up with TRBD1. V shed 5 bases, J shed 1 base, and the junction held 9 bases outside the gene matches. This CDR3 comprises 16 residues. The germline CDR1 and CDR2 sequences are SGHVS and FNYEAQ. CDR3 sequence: CASSPGQGGNNYGYTF. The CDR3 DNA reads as TGTGCCAGCAGCCCCGGACAGGGTGGTAATAACTATGGCTACACCTTC.

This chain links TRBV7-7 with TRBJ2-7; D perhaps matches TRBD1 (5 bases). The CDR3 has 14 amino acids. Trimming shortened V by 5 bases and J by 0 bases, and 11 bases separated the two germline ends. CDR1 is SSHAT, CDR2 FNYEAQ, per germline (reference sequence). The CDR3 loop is CASSLTENSYEQYF. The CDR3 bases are TGTGCCAGCAGCCTGACAGAAAACTCCTACGAGCAGTACTTC. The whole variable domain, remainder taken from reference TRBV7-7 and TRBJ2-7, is GAGVSQSPRYKVTKRGQDVTLRCDPISSHATLYWYQQALGQGPEFLTYFNYEAQPDKSGLPSDRFSAERPEGSISTLTIQRTEQRDSAMYRCASSLTENSYEQYFGPGTRLTVT.

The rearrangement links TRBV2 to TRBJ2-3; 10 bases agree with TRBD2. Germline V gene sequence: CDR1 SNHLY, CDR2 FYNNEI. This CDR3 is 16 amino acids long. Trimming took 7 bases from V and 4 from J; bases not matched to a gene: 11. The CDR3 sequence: CASNNPGLALADTQYF. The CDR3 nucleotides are TGTGCCAGCAACAACCCGGGACTAGCGTTAGCAGATACGCAGTATTTT.

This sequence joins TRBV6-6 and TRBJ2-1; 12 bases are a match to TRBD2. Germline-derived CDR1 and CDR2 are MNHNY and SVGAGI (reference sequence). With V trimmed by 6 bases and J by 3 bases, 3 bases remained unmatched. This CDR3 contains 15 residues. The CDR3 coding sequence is TGTGCCAGCAGACGGACTAGCGGGGACTACAATGAGCAGTTCTTC. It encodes CASRRTSGDYNEQFF.

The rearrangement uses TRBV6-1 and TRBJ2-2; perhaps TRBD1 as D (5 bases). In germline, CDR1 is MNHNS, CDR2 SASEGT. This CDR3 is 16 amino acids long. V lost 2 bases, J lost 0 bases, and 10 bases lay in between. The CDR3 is CASSELVGANTGELFF. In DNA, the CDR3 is TGTGCCAGCAGTGAATTGGTAGGGGCGAACACCGGGGAGCTGTTTTTT.

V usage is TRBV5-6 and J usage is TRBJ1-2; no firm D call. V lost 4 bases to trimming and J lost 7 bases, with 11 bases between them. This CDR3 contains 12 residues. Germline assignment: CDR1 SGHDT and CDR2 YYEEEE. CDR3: CASSQNLGGYTF. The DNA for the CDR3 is TGTGCCAGCAGCCAAAACCTAGGTGGCTACACCTTC.

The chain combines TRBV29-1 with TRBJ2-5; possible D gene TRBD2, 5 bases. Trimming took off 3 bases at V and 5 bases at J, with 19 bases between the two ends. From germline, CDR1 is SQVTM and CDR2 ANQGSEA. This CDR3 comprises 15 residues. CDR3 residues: CSVDVTVHRGETQYF. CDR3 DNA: TGCAGCGTTGATGTCACGGTCCATCGCGGGGAGACCCAGTACTTC. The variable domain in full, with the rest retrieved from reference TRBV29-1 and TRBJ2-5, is SAVISQKPSRDICQRGTSLTIQCQVDSQVTMMFWYRQQPGQSLTLIATANQGSEATYESGFVIDKFPISRPNLTFSTLTVSNMSPEDSSIYLCSVDVTVHRGETQYFGPGTRLLVL.

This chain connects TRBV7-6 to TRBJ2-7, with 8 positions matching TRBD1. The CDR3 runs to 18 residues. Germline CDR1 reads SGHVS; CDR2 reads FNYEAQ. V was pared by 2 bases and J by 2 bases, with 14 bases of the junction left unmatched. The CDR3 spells CASSLLGGDRGEAYEQYF. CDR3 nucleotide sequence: TGTGCCAGCAGCTTACTCGGGGGTGACAGGGGAGAGGCCTACGAGCAGTACTTC.

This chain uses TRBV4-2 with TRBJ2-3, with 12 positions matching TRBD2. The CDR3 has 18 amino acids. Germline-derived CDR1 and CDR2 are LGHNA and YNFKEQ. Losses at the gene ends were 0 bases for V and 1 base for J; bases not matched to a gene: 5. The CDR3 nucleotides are TGTGCCAGCAGCCAAGATCTGACTAGCGGGGGCCGCACAGATACGCAGTATTTT. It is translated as CASSQDLTSGGRTDTQYF.

The DNA of the CDR3 is TGTGCCAGCAGGGCAAACAGGGGGTGGGGGGACACTGAAGCTTTCTTT. This sequence encodes CASRANRGWGDTEAFF. This chain joins TRBV2 and TRBJ1-1; 8 nucleotides match TRBD1. V shed 6 bases, J shed 3 bases, and the junction held 12 bases outside the gene matches. The CDR3 extends over 16 amino acids. The germline V gene has CDR1 SNHLY and CDR2 FYNNEI.

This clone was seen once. CDR3 nucleotides: TGTGCCAGCAGCTACCAGGGAGGGAACACTGAAGCTTTCTTT. It is translated as CASSYQGGNTEAFF. The V and J genes are TRBV27 and TRBJ1-1; D might be TRBD1 (5 bases). Trimming took 6 bases from V and 1 from J, leaving 12 bases between them. Germline CDR1 MNHEY, CDR2 SMNVEV (reference sequence). The CDR3 runs 14 residues.

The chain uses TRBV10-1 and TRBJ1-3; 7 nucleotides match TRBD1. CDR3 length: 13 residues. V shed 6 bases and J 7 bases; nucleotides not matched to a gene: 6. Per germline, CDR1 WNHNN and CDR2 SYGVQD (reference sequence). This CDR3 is CASRETGTNTIYF. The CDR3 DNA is TGCGCCAGCAGGGAGACAGGGACGAACACCATATATTTT.

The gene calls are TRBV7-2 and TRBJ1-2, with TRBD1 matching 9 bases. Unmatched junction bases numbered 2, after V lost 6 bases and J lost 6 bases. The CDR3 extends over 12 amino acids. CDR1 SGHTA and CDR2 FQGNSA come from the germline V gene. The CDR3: CASSGTGNGYTF. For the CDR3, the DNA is TGTGCCAGCAGTGGGACAGGGAATGGCTACACCTTC.

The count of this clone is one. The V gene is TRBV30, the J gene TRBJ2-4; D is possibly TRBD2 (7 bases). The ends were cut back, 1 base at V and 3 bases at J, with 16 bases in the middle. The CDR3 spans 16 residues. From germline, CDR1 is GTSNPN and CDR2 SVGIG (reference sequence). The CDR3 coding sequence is TGTGCCTGGAGTGCCCTCGGGGGGCTTAGCAAAAACATTCAGTACTTC. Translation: CAWSALGGLSKNIQYF.

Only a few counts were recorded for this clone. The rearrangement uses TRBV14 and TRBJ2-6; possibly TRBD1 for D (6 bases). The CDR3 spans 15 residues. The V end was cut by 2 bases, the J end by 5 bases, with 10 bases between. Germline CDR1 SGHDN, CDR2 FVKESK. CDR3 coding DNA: TGTGCCAGCAGCCAACCACAGGGTAGGGCCAACGTCCTGACTTTC. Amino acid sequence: CASSQPQGRANVLTF.

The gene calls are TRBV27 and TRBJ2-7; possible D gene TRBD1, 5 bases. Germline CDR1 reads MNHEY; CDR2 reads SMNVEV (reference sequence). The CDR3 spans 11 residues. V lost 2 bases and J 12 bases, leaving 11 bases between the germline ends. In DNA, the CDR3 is TGTGCCAGCAGTTTAGCAGGGTCTACGTACTTC. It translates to CASSLAGSTYF.

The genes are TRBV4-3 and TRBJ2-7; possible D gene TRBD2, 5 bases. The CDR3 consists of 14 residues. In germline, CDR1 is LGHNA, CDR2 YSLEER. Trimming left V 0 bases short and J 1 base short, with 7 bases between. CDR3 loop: CASSQDLASYEQYF. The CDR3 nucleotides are TGCGCCAGCAGCCAAGACCTAGCTTCCTACGAGCAGTACTTC.